This T cell receptor beta chain was sequenced during a study of OX40 agonist ivuxolimab in advanced cancers. Describing the broader study: The costimulatory receptor OX40 (CD134) was targeted by ivuxolimab, a fully human IgG2 agonistic monoclonal antibody. Intravenous ivuxolimab was administered to patients every 2 weeks at six dose levels: 0.01, 0.1, 0.3, 1.5, 3 and 10 mg/kg. Of the approximately 54 dose-escalation patients, hepatocellular carcinoma was present in 19, melanoma in roughly 15, renal cell carcinoma in 9 and head and neck cancer in 9. A male proportion of about 79% and a mean age of approximately 58 years, ranging from 23 to 79, were recorded for the dose-escalation cohort. Prior anti-PD-1, anti-PD-L1 or anti-CTLA-4 therapy was permitted, and roughly two fifths of dose-escalation patients had received checkpoint inhibitors. Three dose-escalation patients achieved partial responses, one with hepatocellular carcinoma and two with cutaneous melanoma. The point of sequencing TCRbeta in the periphery was to test whether ivuxolimab changed TCR sequence diversity and drove clonal T-cell expansion. The paper describes the monotherapy dose-escalation part (N of about 50 patients) of the phase I trial of ivuxolimab. What the work shows at the level of the full study, not this receptor alone: After ivuxolimab, expanded clones were on average more numerous among CD8+ T cells than among CD4+ T cells. In partial responders in the 0.1-3.0 mg/kg groups, normalized peripheral clonal expansion was found to be among the lowest, especially among CD8+ T cells. Which antigens the clonally expanded peripheral T cells were specific for was not determined. Low levels of normalized T-cell clonal expansion were also shown by some nonresponding patients. At doses of 0.1 to 3.0 mg/kg, clonal expansion of both CD4+ and CD8+ blood T cells was observed from baseline to week 6.

CDR1 is given as LNHDA and CDR2 as SQIVND, both from the germline V gene (reference sequence). Cut back by 5 bases and 5 bases, the V and J ends lie 12 bases apart. The CDR3 spans 13 residues, from the cysteine through the phenylalanine. Solely the CDR3 DNA is kept, with 39 bases framed from the first base. To sequence the TCRbeta CDR3 region, genomic DNA was isolated from the sorted cells. TCRbeta CDR3 regions were sequenced using the immunoSEQ Assay. As stored in TCRdb, this immuneACCESS dataset retains in-frame rearrangements with V and J assigned. A fraction of the clones does not appear; measured against another copy, unresolved V genes explain less than half of the discrepancy, and the remainder lacks a known reason. The sample table lists some 77,000 clones, roughly 92% of them with a count of one. Of the sample, roughly 4.9% falls within the top ten clones. Concerning this clone: What this receptor recognizes is not known. No qualities accompany the bases; no much larger clone lies one base away.

Patients with a history of autoimmune disease or receiving systemic immunosuppression were excluded from the trial. Peripheral blood for TCR sequencing was drawn from every dose cohort at baseline, at cycle 4 day 1 and at cycle 7 day 1. Samples came from an open-label, multicenter, first-in-human phase I dose-escalation trial of ivuxolimab. Adults with locally advanced or metastatic melanoma, renal cell carcinoma, hepatocellular carcinoma or head and neck squamous cell carcinoma were enrolled in the trial. CD4+ and CD8+ T cells were sorted separately from peripheral blood before TCR sequencing. Sequencing was performed on CD4+ or CD8+ T cells sorted from blood, taken in a trial of the OX40 agonist ivuxolimab. The rearrangement joined TRBV19 to TRBJ2-5; perhaps TRBD2 is the D gene, with 7 bases matching. The sequence derives from an adult with an advanced solid tumor such as melanoma, head and neck, liver or kidney cancer. Read as DNA, the sequence is TGTGCCAGTAGTCAACAGGGAGGGGAGACCCAGTACTTC. The resulting protein is CASSQQGGETQYF. The full variable domain, completed from the reference TRBV19 and TRBJ2-5 proteins outside the CDR3, reads DGGITQSPKYLFRKEGQNVTLSCEQNLNHDAMYWYRQDPGQGLRLIYYSQIVNDFQKGDIAEGYSVSREKKESFPLTVTSAQKNPTAFYLCASSQQGGETQYFGPGTRLLVL.